Presented here are 32 T cell receptor beta chains from one specimen sequenced in a study of T cell responses to AZD1222 COVID-19 vaccine. Generated by immunoSEQ multiplex PCR, the TCRdb table keeps only in-frame clones and is missing some. The table has tens of thousands of clones, 70% to 90% seen once; the top ten hold around 4.5%. Sequencing used peripheral blood, obtained on day 0 of MenACWY control vaccination. The receptors stem from an adult in good health.

The chain carries TRBV2 and TRBJ1-2, with a weak D call TRBD1 (5 bases). The germline gives CDR1 SNHLY, CDR2 FYNNEI. Trimming cost V 6 bases and J 8 bases, with 13 bases left between them. There are 12 residues in the CDR3. The CDR3 DNA reads TGTGCCAGCAGAACCCAGGGTTCCGGCTACACCTTC. This translates into CASRTQGSGYTF.

The gene calls are TRBV19 and TRBJ2-3, with 7 bases identical to TRBD2. V lost 9 bases and J lost 2; bases outside the gene matches: 11. This CDR3 has 15 amino acids. The germline V gene has CDR1 LNHDA and CDR2 SQIVND (reference sequence). CDR3 amino acids: CASYLAARNTDTQYF. In nucleotides, the CDR3 is TGTGCCAGCTACCTAGCGGCAAGGAACACAGATACGCAGTATTTT. Full variable domain (remainder filled in from reference TRBV19 and TRBJ2-3): DGGITQSPKYLFRKEGQNVTLSCEQNLNHDAMYWYRQDPGQGLRLIYYSQIVNDFQKGDIAEGYSVSREKKESFPLTVTSAQKNPTAFYLCASYLAARNTDTQYFGPGTRLTVL.

V is TRBV6-4 and J is TRBJ2-3; TRBD2 agrees at 8 bases. CDR1 and CDR2 from the germline V gene are MRHNA and SNTAGT. J gave up 2 bases and V 3 bases, and 1 base lay outside the gene matches. The CDR3 sequence is 14 residues long. The CDR3 protein is CASSEREATDTQYF. The CDR3, as DNA: TGTGCCAGCAGTGAGCGGGAGGCCACAGATACGCAGTATTTT.

V is TRBV4-2 and J is TRBJ2-7; TRBD2 agrees at 9 bases. This CDR3 has 18 amino acids. Germline loops: CDR1 LGHNA, CDR2 YNFKEQ. After removal of 3 bases from V and 2 bases from J, the junction contained 14 bases not matched to a gene. CDR3 in amino acids: CASSHPRASGASAYEQYF. The DNA for the CDR3 is TGTGCCAGCAGCCACCCCCGGGCTAGCGGGGCCTCCGCCTACGAGCAGTACTTC.

This chain uses TRBV11-3 with TRBJ2-5, with 9 bases fitting TRBD2. Germline-derived CDR1 and CDR2 are SGHNT and YENEEA. This CDR3 spans 17 amino acids. J lost 3 bases, V lost 0 bases, and 8 bases had no gene match. CDR3 residues: CASSLDPSGIGEETQYF. CDR3 nucleotide sequence: TGTGCCAGCAGCTTAGATCCTAGCGGGATAGGGGAAGAGACCCAGTACTTC.

The chain couples TRBV27 to TRBJ2-7; unclear D gene. CDR1 is MNHEY, CDR2 SMNVEV, per germline (reference sequence). CDR3 length: 15 residues. V was clipped by 3 bases and J by 5 bases, with 17 bases between them. This CDR3 reads CASSFVVKPEHEQYF. The CDR3, as DNA: TGTGCCAGCAGTTTCGTTGTCAAGCCGGAACACGAGCAGTACTTC.

As DNA, the CDR3 is TGTGCCAGCTCACCTACCTGGGCGGGAAACTCTGGAAACACCATATATTTT. This gives the protein CASSPTWAGNSGNTIYF. V is TRBV18 and J is TRBJ1-3, with D unclear. The germline V gene encodes CDR1 KGHSH and CDR2 LQKENI. Trimming cost V 3 bases and J 0 bases, with 15 bases left between them. The CDR3 runs 17 residues.

V gene TRBV12-3 or TRBV12-4 combines with J gene TRBJ1-1; D remains ambiguous. The CDR3 loop spans 11 amino acids. The V end was cut by 5 bases, the J end by 4 bases, with 5 bases between. In DNA form, the CDR3 reads TGTGCCAGCAGTGTTACCACTGAAGCTTTCTTT. It encodes CASSVTTEAFF.

The chain joins TRBV29-1 to TRBJ2-5, with D perhaps assigned TRBD1 or TRBD2 (5 bases each). Germline lookup yields CDR1 SQVTM and CDR2 ANQGSEA. CDR3 length: 13 residues. V lost 7 bases, J lost 5 bases, and 17 bases lay in between. CDR3 DNA sequence: TGCAGCGCCCCGGTGAGGGGCGGTGAGACCCAGTACTTC. It yields the protein CSAPVRGGETQYF. The entire variable domain, with the rest obtained from reference TRBV29-1 and TRBJ2-5, is as follows: SAVISQKPSRDICQRGTSLTIQCQVDSQVTMMFWYRQQPGQSLTLIATANQGSEATYESGFVIDKFPISRPNLTFSTLTVSNMSPEDSSIYLCSAPVRGGETQYFGPGTRLLVL.

This rearrangement joins TRBV6-6 to TRBJ1-1, with D possibly TRBD1 on 5 matching bases. The V end lost 5 bases, the J end lost 4 bases, and 11 bases lay between the germline ends. The germline V gene encodes CDR1 MNHNY and CDR2 SVGAGI (reference sequence). The CDR3 spans 13 residues. The CDR3 region has the DNA TGTGCCAGCAGTCTGCCCGGGGGCACTGAAGCTTTCTTT. This translates into CASSLPGGTEAFF.

The chain couples TRBV24-1 to TRBJ2-1; tentative D call: TRBD2 (6 bases). The CDR3 runs to 17 residues. Germline CDR1 KGHDR, CDR2 SFDVKD. The V gene lost 0 bases and the J gene lost 4 bases, with 15 bases spanning the gap. The CDR3: CATSDLDAVSGYNEQFF. For the CDR3, the DNA is TGTGCCACCAGTGATTTGGATGCGGTTAGCGGATACAATGAGCAGTTCTTC.

The rearrangement joins TRBV21-1 to TRBJ2-2; TRBD2, the table's D call, was not compared with the DNA. TRBV21-1 is labeled a pseudogene. This CDR3 region has 15 residues. The CDR3 DNA sequence: TGTGCCAGCAGCAAAGCGACGGGAGACACCGGGGAGCTGTTTTTT. This codes for CASSKATGDTGELFF.

The rearrangement joins TRBV19 to TRBJ2-2; 12 bases map to TRBD2. The CDR3 loop spans 17 amino acids. The V and J ends lost 4 bases and 7 bases, in that order; junction bases with no gene match: 10. CDR1 is LNHDA, CDR2 SQIVND, per germline (reference sequence). The CDR3 loop is CASSNPRLAGANGELFF. The CDR3 nucleotides are TGTGCCAGTAGTAATCCCCGACTAGCGGGAGCGAACGGGGAGCTGTTTTTT.

The chain joins TRBV27 to TRBJ2-2; D is uncertain. This CDR3 comprises 13 residues. V lost 4 bases and J lost 7, with 10 bases in between. CDR1 is MNHEY and CDR2 is SMNVEV in the germline V gene (reference sequence). The DNA for the CDR3 is TGTGCCAGCAGTTGGAGCCTCGTCGGGGAGCTGTTTTTT. It is translated as CASSWSLVGELFF.

In nucleotides, the CDR3 is TGTGCCAGCTCACCGTCCCAGGGTAGCACAGATACGCAGTATTTT. It yields the protein CASSPSQGSTDTQYF. The V and J genes are TRBV18 and TRBJ2-3, with a tentative D call TRBD1 (5 bases). Germline loops: CDR1 KGHSH, CDR2 LQKENI. There are 15 residues in the CDR3. Trimming took off 3 bases at V and 0 bases at J, with 10 bases between the two ends.

CDR3 sequence reads: CASRQGRTGMNTEAFF. As DNA, the CDR3 is TGTGCCAGCAGACAGGGGAGGACGGGGATGAACACTGAAGCTTTCTTT. The rearrangement uses TRBV28 and TRBJ1-1; 7 bases align to TRBD1. V trimming: 6 bases; J trimming: 0 bases; junction bases outside the gene matches: 10. The CDR3 has 16 residues. Germline V gene lookup returns CDR1 MDHEN and CDR2 SYDVKM.

This chain links TRBV29-1 with TRBJ1-4; D unclear. Germline V lookup: CDR1 SQVTM, CDR2 ANQGSEA. This CDR3 has 13 amino acids. Trimming took 4 bases from V and 5 from J, leaving 11 bases between them. The CDR3 sequence is CSVAGTNNEKLFF. CDR3 DNA sequence: TGCAGCGTTGCCGGAACAAACAATGAAAAACTGTTTTTT.

This sequence joins TRBV28 and TRBJ2-6; D call uncertain. The germline V gene encodes CDR1 MDHEN and CDR2 SYDVKM. Trimming removed 10 bases from V and 1 base from J, with 8 bases in between. This CDR3 region has 13 residues. CDR3: CATILSGANVLTF. CDR3 nucleotide sequence: TGTGCCACAATTTTATCTGGGGCCAACGTCCTGACTTTC.

CDR3 region: CASTGEGYEQFF. The DNA of the CDR3 is TGTGCCAGCACGGGGGAGGGGTATGAGCAGTTCTTC. The chain employs TRBV28 and TRBJ2-1; 7 bases are shared with TRBD2. Trimming at V came to 7 bases and at J to 8 bases, leaving 5 bases not matched to a gene. In germline, CDR1 is MDHEN, CDR2 SYDVKM. The CDR3 length is 12 residues.

The chain has TRBV5-5 and TRBJ1-5, with a possible D match to TRBD1 (6 bases). Germline V lookup: CDR1 SGHKS, CDR2 YYEKEE (reference sequence). V lost 5 bases and J 6 bases, leaving 12 bases between the germline ends. This CDR3 contains 13 residues. CDR3 bases: TGTGCCAGCAGAGGGGGAGAGGGTCAGCCCCAGCATTTT. Translating it yields CASRGGEGQPQHF.

This clone appeared a few times. The chain couples TRBV24-1 to TRBJ2-2; TRBD1 might be the D (5 bases). CDR1 and CDR2 from the germline V gene are KGHDR and SFDVKD. The CDR3 contains 16 residues. V shed 0 bases and J shed 4 bases, with 11 bases lying between them. CDR3 region: CATSDLRGSGTGELFF. As DNA, the CDR3 is TGTGCCACCAGTGATTTGAGGGGATCGGGCACCGGGGAGCTGTTTTTT.

The chain joins TRBV30 to TRBJ2-3; TRBD2 aligns across 10 bases. This CDR3 spans 15 amino acids. Unmatched junction bases numbered 7, after V lost 7 bases and J lost 0 bases. The V gene's germline CDR1 is GTSNPN and CDR2 SVGIG (reference sequence). Written as DNA, the CDR3 is TGTGCCTCTAAAGGACTAGCGGACAGCACAGATACGCAGTATTTT. Protein sequence: CASKGLADSTDTQYF.

The genes are TRBV30 and TRBJ1-3, with D tentatively TRBD1 (6 bases). V dropped 4 bases and J dropped 0 bases, with 19 bases sitting between them. Germline V gene data show CDR1 as GTSNPN and CDR2 as SVGIG (reference sequence). CDR3 length: 17 residues. The DNA for the CDR3 is TGTGCCTGGAAAGACGACAGGTTCTTCTCCTCTGGAAACACCATATATTTT. It yields the protein CAWKDDRFFSSGNTIYF.

The chain has TRBV19 and TRBJ1-1; 8 bases line up with TRBD1. J was trimmed by 4 bases and V by 7 bases; bases with no gene match: 11. Germline-derived CDR1 and CDR2 are LNHDA and SQIVND (reference sequence). The CDR3 is made up of 15 amino acids. The CDR3, as DNA: TGTGCCAGTACGCCCCGGACAGGGCGGGTCACTGAAGCTTTCTTT. It is translated as CASTPRTGRVTEAFF.

This chain uses TRBV5-1 with TRBJ2-7; 8 bases map to TRBD2. V lost 4 bases to trimming and J lost 3 bases; unmatched junction nucleotides: 6. In germline, CDR1 is SGHRS, CDR2 YFSETQ. CDR3 size: 14 residues. The chain's CDR3 is CASSNRTSGYEQYF. In nucleotides, the CDR3 is TGCGCCAGCAGCAACCGTACTAGCGGCTACGAGCAGTACTTC.

The rearrangement uses TRBV30 and TRBJ2-5, with 8 bases lining up with TRBD2. Germline CDR1 is GTSNPN and CDR2 is SVGIG (reference sequence). This CDR3 comprises 14 residues. The J segment lost 2 bases and the V segment lost 4 bases, leaving 6 bases of the junction unmatched. The CDR3 reads CAWKSGSRQETQYF. The DNA of the CDR3 is TGTGCCTGGAAAAGCGGGAGTAGGCAAGAGACCCAGTACTTC.

The rearrangement links TRBV13 to TRBJ2-3; D is unresolved. From germline, CDR1 is PRHDT and CDR2 FYEKMQ (reference sequence). This CDR3 contains 13 residues. Trimming removed 2 bases at V and 3 bases at J, with 6 bases between. Here the CDR3 DNA reads TGTGCCAGCAGCTTACCGGGTACAGATACGCAGTATTTT. Protein sequence: CASSLPGTDTQYF. The full variable domain, completed using reference TRBV13 and TRBJ2-3, is AAGVIQSPRHLIKEKRETATLKCYPIPRHDTVYWYQQGPGQDPQFLISFYEKMQSDKGSIPDRFSAQQFSDYHSELNMSSLELGDSALYFCASSLPGTDTQYFGPGTRLTVL.

This chain links TRBV5-1 with TRBJ1-1; 9 bases fit TRBD1. Per germline, CDR1 SGHRS and CDR2 YFSETQ. The CDR3 contains 13 residues. Trimming cost V 4 bases and J 6 bases; bases outside gene matches: 4. DNA for the CDR3: TGCGCCAGCAGCGTGGGACAGGGCGCTGAAGCTTTCTTT. This sequence encodes CASSVGQGAEAFF.

V gene TRBV6-5 combines with J gene TRBJ1-5; D not resolved. The V gene's germline CDR1 is MNHEY and CDR2 SVGAGI. This CDR3 contains 14 residues. V was clipped by 0 bases and J by 3 bases, with 6 bases between them. CDR3 sequence: CASSYSRDNQPQHF. The CDR3 bases are TGTGCCAGCAGTTACTCTCGAGACAATCAGCCCCAGCATTTT.

The chain has TRBV11-2 and TRBJ2-3, with D perhaps TRBD2 (6 bases). Trimming removed 11 bases at V and 3 bases at J, with 9 bases between. Per germline, CDR1 SGHAT and CDR2 FQNNGV. This CDR3 has 11 amino acids. The DNA of the CDR3 is TGTGCCTGTCGGGGGACAGATACGCAGTATTTT. Protein sequence: CACRGTDTQYF.

V is TRBV19 and J is TRBJ2-7; 8 positions match TRBD1. Trimming took 5 bases from V and 3 from J; bases not matched to a gene: 6. The length of the CDR3 is 14 residues. From germline, CDR1 is LNHDA and CDR2 SQIVND (reference sequence). The CDR3 loop reads CASSHRTGNYEQYF. Written as DNA, the CDR3 is TGTGCCAGTAGTCACCGGACAGGGAACTACGAGCAGTACTTC.

The chain uses TRBV10-1 and TRBJ1-1; 9 bases agree with TRBD1. Germline assignment: CDR1 WNHNN and CDR2 SYGVQD (reference sequence). This CDR3 contains 13 residues. V shed 9 bases and J 5 bases; nucleotides not matched to a gene: 7. CDR3 DNA: TGCGCCAGGAAGGACAGGGGAGTAACTGAAGCTTTCTTT. Its protein product is CARKDRGVTEAFF.